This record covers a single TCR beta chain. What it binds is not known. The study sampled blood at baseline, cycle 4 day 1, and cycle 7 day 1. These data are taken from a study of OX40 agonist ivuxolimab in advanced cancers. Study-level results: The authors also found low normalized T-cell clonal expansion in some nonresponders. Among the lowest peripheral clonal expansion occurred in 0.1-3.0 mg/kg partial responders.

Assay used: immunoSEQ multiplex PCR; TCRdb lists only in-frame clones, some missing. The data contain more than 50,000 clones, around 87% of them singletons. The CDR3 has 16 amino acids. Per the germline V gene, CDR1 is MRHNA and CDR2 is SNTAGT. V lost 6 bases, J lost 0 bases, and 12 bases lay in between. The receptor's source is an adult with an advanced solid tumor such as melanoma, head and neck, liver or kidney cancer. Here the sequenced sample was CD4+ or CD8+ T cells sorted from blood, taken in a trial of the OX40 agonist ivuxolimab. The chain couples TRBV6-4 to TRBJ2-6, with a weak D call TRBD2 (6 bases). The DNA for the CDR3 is TGTGCCAGCAGCCGGGACTTCAACTCTGGGGCCAACGTCCTGACTTTC. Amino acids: CASSRDFNSGANVLTF.